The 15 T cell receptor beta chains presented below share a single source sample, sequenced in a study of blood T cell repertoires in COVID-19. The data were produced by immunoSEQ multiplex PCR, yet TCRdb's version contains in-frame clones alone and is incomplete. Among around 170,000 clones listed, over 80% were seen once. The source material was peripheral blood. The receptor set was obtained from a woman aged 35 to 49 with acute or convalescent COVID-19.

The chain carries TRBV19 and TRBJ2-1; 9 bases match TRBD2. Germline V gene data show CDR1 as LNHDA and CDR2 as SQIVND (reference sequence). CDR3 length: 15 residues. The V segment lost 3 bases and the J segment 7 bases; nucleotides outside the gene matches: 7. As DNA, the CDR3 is TGTGCCAGTAGTATCACGGCTAGCGGGGCTAATGAGCAGTTCTTC. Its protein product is CASSITASGANEQFF.

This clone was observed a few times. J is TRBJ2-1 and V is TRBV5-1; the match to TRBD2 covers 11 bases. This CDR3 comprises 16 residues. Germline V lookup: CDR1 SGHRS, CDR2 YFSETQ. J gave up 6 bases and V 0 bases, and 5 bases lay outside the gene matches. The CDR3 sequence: CASSLVTSGRGNEQFF. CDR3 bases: TGCGCCAGCAGCTTGGTCACTAGCGGGAGAGGCAATGAGCAGTTCTTC.

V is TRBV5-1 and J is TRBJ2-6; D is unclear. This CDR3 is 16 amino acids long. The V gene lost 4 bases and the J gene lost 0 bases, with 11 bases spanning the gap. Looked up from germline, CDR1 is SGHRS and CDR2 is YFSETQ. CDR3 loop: CASSPNAFSGANVLTF. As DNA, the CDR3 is TGCGCCAGCAGCCCTAACGCGTTCTCTGGGGCCAACGTCCTGACTTTC.

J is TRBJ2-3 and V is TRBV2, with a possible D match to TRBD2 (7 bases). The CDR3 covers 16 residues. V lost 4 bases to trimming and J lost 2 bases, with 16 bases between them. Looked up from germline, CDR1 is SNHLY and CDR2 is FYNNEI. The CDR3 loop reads CASSGGGGRYTDTQYF. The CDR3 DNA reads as TGTGCCAGCAGTGGCGGCGGGGGCCGTTACACAGATACGCAGTATTTT.

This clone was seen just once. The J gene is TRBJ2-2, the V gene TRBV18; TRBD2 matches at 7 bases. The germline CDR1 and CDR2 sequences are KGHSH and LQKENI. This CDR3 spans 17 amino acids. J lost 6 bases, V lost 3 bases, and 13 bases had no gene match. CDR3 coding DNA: TGTGCCAGCTCACCGATAAAAGGCGGGAGTCGTGCCGGGGAGCTGTTTTTT. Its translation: CASSPIKGGSRAGELFF.

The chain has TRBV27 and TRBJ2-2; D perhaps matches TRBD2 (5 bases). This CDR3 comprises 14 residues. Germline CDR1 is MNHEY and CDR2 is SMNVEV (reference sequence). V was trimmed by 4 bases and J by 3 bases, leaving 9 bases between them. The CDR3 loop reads CASSWLADTGELFF. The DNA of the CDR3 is TGTGCCAGCAGTTGGCTAGCCGACACCGGGGAGCTGTTTTTT.

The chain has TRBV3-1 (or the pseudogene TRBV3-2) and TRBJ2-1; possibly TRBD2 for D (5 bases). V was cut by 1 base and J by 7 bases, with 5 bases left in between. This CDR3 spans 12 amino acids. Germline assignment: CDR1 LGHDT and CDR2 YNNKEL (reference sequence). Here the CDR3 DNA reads TGTGCCAGCAGCCAAGGCGGGAATGAGCAGTTCTTC. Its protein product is CASSQGGNEQFF.

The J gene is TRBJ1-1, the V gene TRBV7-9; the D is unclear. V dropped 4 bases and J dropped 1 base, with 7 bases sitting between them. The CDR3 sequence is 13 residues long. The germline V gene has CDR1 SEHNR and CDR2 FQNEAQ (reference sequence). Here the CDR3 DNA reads TGTGCCAGCAGCTATTCAGGGAACACTGAAGCTTTCTTT. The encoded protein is CASSYSGNTEAFF.

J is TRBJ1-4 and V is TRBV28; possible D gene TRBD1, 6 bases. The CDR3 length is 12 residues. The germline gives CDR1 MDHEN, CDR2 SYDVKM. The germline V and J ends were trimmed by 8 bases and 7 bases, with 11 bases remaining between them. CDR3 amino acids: CASGAGVEKLFF. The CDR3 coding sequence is TGTGCCAGCGGGGCAGGGGTTGAAAAACTGTTTTTT.

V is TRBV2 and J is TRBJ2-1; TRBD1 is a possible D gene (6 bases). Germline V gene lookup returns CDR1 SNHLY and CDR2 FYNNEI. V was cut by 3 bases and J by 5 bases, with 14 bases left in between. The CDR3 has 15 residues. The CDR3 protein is CASSDQDRINNEQFF. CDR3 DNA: TGTGCCAGCAGTGACCAGGACAGAATTAACAATGAGCAGTTCTTC.

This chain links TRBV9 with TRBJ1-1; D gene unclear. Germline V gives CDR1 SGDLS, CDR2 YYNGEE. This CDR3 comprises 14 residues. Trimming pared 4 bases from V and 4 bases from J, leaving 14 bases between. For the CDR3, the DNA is TGTGCCAGCAGCACACTACCCCGCATCACTGAAGCTTTCTTT. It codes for CASSTLPRITEAFF. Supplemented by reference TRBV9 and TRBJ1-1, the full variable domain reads DSGVTQTPKHLITATGQRVTLRCSPRSGDLSVYWYQQSLDQGLQFLIQYYNGEERAKGNILERFSAQQFPDLHSELNLSSLELGDSALYFCASSTLPRITEAFFGQGTRLTVV.

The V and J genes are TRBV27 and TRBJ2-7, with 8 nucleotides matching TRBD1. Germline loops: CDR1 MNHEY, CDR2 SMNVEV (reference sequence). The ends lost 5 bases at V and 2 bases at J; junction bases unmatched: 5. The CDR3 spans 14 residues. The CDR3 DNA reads TGTGCCAGCAGTAACTACAGGGGGGCCTACGAGCAGTACTTC. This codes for CASSNYRGAYEQYF.

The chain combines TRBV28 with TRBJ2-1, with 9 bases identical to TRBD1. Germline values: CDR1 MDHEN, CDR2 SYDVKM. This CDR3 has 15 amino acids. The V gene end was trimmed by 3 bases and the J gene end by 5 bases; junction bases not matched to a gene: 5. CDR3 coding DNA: TGTGCCAGCAGTTTCTCGGACAGGGGAAACAATGAGCAGTTCTTC. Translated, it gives CASSFSDRGNNEQFF.

The CDR3 bases are TGTGCCAGCAGCGGACAGGGGGCAAGGGAGACCCAGTACTTC. Its protein is CASSGQGARETQYF. The V call is TRBV5-4, the J call TRBJ2-5, with TRBD1 matching 11 bases. Germline CDR1 SGHNT, CDR2 YYREEE (reference sequence). With V trimmed by 4 bases and J by 5 bases, 4 bases remained unmatched. The CDR3 is 14 amino acids.

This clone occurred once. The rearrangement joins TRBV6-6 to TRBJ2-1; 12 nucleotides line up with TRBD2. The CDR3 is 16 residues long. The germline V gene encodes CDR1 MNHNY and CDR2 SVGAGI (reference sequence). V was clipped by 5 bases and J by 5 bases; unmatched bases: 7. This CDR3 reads CASSPTSGSGNNEQFF. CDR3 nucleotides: TGTGCCAGCAGTCCGACTAGCGGGAGCGGGAACAATGAGCAGTTCTTC.